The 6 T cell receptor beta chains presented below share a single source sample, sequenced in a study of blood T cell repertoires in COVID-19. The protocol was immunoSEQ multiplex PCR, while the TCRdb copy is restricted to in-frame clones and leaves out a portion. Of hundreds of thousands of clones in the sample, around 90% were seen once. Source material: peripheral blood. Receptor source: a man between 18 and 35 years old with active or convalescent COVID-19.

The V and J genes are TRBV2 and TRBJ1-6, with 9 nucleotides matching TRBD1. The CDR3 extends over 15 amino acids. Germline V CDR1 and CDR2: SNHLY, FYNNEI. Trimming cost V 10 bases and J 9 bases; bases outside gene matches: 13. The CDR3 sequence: CATKREGQGSSPLHF. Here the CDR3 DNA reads TGTGCCACTAAAAGGGAAGGACAGGGGAGTTCACCCCTCCACTTT. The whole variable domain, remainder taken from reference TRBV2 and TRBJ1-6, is EPEVTQTPSHQVTQMGQEVILRCVPISNHLYFYWYRQILGQKVEFLVSFYNNEISEKSEIFDDQFSVERPDGSNFTLKIRSTKLEDSAMYFCATKREGQGSSPLHFGNGTRLTVT.

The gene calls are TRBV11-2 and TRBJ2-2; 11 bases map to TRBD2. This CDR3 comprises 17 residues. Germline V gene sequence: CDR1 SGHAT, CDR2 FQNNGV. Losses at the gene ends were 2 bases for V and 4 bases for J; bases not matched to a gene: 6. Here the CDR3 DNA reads TGTGCCAGCAGCTTACCAAATCTAGCGGGGGGCACCGGGGAGCTGTTTTTT. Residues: CASSLPNLAGGTGELFF.

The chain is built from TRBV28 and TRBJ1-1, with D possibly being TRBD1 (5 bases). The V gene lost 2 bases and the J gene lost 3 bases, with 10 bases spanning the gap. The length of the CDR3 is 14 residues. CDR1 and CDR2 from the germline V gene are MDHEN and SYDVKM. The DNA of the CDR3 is TGTGCCAGCAGTTTAGGGGGGTATTACACTGAAGCTTTCTTT. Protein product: CASSLGGYYTEAFF.

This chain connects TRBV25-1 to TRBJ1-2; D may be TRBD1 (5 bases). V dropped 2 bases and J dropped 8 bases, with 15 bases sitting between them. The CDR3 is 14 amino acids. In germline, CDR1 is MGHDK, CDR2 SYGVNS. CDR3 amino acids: CASSELGIGGGYTF. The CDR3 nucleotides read TGTGCCAGCAGTGAACTCGGAATCGGGGGAGGCTACACCTTC.

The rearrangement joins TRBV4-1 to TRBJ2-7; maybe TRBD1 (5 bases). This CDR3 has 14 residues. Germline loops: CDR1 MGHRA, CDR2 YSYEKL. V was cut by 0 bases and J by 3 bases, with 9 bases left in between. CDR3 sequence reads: CASSQDTGNYEQYF. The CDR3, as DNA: TGCGCCAGCAGCCAAGATACAGGTAACTACGAGCAGTACTTC.

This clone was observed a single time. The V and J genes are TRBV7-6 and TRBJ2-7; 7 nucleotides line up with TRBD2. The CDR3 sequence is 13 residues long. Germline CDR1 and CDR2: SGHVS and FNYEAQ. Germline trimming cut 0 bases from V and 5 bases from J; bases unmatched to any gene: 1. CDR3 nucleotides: TGTGCCAGCAGCTTAGCCACTAGCGACGAGCAGTACTTC. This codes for CASSLATSDEQYF.